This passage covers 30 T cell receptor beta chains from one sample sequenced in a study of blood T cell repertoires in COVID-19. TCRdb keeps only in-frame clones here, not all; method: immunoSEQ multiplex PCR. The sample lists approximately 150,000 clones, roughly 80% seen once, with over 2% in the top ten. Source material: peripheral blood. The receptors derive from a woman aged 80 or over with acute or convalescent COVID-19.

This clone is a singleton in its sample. The CDR3 region is CASSFGVTLAGGNEQFF. DNA for the CDR3: TGTGCCAGCAGCTTCGGCGTCACACTAGCGGGAGGCAATGAGCAGTTCTTC. The chain joins TRBV3-1 (or the pseudogene TRBV3-2) to TRBJ2-1, with TRBD2 matching over 12 bases. The germline CDR1 and CDR2 sequences are LGHDT and YNNKEL (reference sequence). The CDR3 is made up of 17 amino acids. V shed 5 bases, J shed 6 bases, and the junction held 11 bases outside the gene matches.

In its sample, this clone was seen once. CDR3 residues: CASSLAGQGWTEAFF. CDR3 coding DNA: TGCGCCAGCAGCTTGGCGGGGCAGGGGTGGACTGAAGCTTTCTTT. The chain carries TRBV5-1 and TRBJ1-1; D perhaps matches TRBD1 (6 bases). The V gene's germline CDR1 is SGHRS and CDR2 YFSETQ. The V gene lost 0 bases and the J gene lost 5 bases, with 14 bases spanning the gap. The CDR3 loop spans 15 amino acids.

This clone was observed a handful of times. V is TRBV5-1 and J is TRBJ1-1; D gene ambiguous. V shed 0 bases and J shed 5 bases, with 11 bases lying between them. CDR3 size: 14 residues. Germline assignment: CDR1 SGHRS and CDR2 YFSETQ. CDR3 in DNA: TGCGCCAGCAGCTTGGTATCGGGTCTAACTGAAGCTTTCTTT. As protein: CASSLVSGLTEAFF.

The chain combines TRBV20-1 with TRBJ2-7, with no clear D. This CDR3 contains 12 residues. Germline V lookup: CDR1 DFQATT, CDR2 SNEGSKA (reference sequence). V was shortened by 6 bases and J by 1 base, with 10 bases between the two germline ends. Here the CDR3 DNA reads TGCAGTGCAAGTGAGCTATCCTACGAGCAGTACTTC. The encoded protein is CSASELSYEQYF.

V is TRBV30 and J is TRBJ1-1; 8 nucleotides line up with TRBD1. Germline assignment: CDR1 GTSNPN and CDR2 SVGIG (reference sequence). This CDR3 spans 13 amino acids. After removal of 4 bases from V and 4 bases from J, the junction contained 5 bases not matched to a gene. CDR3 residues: CAWKFGQGTEAFF. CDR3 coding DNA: TGTGCCTGGAAGTTCGGACAGGGCACTGAAGCTTTCTTT.

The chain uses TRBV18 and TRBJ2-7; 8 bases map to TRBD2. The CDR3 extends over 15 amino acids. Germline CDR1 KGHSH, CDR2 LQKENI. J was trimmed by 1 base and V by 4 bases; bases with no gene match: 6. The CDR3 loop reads CASSHPSGSSYEQYF. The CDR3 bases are TGTGCCAGCTCACATCCTAGCGGGTCATCCTACGAGCAGTACTTC.

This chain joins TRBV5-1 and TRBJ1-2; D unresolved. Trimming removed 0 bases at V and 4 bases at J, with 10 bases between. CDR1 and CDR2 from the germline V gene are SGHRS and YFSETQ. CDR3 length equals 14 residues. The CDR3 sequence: CASSLEAGPYGYTF. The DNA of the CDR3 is TGCGCCAGCAGCTTGGAGGCAGGCCCCTATGGCTACACCTTC.

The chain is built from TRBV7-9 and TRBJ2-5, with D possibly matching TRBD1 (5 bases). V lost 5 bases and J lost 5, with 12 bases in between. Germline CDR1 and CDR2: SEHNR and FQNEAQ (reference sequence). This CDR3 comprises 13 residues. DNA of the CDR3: TGTGCCAGCAGCCTCAGGGTTGGGGAGACCCAGTACTTC. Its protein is CASSLRVGETQYF.

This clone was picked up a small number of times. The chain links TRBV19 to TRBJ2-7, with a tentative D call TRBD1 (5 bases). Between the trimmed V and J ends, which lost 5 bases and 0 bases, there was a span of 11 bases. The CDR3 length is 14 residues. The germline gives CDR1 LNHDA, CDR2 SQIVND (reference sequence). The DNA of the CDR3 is TGTGCCAGTAGTGCTATGACAGCCTCCTACGAGCAGTACTTC. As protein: CASSAMTASYEQYF.

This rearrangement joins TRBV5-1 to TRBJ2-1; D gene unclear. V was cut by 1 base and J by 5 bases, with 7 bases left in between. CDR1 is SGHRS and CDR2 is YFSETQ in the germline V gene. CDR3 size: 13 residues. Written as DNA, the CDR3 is TGCGCCAGCAGCTTGTCTGTCGACAATGAGCAGTTCTTC. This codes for CASSLSVDNEQFF.

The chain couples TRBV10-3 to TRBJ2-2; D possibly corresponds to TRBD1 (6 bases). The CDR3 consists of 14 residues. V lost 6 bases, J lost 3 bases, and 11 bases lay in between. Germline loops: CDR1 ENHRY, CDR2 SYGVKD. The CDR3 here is CAIRGEGDTGELFF. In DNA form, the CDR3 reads TGTGCCATCAGGGGTGAGGGGGACACCGGGGAGCTGTTTTTT.

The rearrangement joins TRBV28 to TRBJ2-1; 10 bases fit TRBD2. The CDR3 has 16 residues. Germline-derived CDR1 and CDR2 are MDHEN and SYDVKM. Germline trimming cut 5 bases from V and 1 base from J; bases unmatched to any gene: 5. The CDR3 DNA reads TGTGCCAGCAGTCAAAGCGGGGGGGAGTCCTACAATGAGCAGTTCTTC. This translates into CASSQSGGESYNEQFF.

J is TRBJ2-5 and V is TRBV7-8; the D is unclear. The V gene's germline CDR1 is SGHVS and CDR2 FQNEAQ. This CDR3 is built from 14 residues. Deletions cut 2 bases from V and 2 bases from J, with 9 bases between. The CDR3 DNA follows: TGTGCCAGCAGCTTAATGAGAGGACAAGAGACCCAGTACTTC. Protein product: CASSLMRGQETQYF.

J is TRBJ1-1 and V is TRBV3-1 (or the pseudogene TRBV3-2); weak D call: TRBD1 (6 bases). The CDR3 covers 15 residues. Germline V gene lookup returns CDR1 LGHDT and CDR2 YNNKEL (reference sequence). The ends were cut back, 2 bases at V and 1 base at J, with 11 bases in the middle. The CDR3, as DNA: TGTGCCAGCAGCCAAATGGGACACCAGAACACTGAAGCTTTCTTT. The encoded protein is CASSQMGHQNTEAFF.

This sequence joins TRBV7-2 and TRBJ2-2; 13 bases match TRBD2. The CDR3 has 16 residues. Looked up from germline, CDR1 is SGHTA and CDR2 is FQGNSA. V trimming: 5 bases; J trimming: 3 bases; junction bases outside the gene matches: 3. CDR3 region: CASSILAGGDTGELFF. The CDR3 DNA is TGTGCCAGCAGCATACTAGCGGGAGGGGACACCGGGGAGCTGTTTTTT.

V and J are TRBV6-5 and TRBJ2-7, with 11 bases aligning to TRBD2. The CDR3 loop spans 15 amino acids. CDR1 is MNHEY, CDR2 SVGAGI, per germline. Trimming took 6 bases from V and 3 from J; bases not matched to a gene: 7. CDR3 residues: CASSRPTSGNYEQYF. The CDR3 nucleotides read TGTGCCAGCAGCCGACCGACTAGCGGGAACTACGAGCAGTACTTC.

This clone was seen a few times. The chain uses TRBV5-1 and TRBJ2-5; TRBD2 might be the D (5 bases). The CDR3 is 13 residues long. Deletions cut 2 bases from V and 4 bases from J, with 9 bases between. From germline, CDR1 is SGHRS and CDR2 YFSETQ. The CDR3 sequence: CASSLIEGETQYF. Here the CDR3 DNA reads TGCGCCAGCAGCTTAATCGAGGGAGAGACCCAGTACTTC.

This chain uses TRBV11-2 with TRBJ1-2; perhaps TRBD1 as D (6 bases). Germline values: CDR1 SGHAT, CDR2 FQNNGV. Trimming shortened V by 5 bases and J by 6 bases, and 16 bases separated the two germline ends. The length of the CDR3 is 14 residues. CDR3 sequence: CASSDVKDRNGYTF. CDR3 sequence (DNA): TGTGCCAGCAGCGACGTTAAGGACAGAAATGGCTACACCTTC.

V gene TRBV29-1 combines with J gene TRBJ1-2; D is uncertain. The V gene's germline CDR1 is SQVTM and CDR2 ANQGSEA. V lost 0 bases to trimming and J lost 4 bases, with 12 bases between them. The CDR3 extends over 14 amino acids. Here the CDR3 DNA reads TGCAGCGTTGAAGATCAGAGCAGGTTCTATGGCTACACCTTC. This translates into CSVEDQSRFYGYTF.

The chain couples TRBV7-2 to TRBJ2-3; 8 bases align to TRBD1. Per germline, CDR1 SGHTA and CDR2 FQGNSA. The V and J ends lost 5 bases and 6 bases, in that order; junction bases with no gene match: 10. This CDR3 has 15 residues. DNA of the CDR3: TGTGCCAGCAGCCCCGGCAGGGGGCAAGGGGATACGCAGTATTTT. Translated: CASSPGRGQGDTQYF.

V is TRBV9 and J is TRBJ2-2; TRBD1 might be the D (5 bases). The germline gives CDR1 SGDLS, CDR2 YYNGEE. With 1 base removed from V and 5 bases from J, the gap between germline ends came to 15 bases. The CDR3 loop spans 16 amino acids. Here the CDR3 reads CASSVTRAAQTGELFF. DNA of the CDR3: TGTGCCAGCAGCGTAACCAGGGCGGCTCAAACCGGGGAGCTGTTTTTT.

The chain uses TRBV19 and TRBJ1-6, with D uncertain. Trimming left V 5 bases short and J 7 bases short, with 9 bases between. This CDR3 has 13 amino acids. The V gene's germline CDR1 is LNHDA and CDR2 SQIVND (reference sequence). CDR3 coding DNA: TGTGCCAGTAGTGGCCCCGGGAATTCACCCCTCCACTTT. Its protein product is CASSGPGNSPLHF. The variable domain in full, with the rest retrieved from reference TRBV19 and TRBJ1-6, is DGGITQSPKYLFRKEGQNVTLSCEQNLNHDAMYWYRQDPGQGLRLIYYSQIVNDFQKGDIAEGYSVSREKKESFPLTVTSAQKNPTAFYLCASSGPGNSPLHFGNGTRLTVT.

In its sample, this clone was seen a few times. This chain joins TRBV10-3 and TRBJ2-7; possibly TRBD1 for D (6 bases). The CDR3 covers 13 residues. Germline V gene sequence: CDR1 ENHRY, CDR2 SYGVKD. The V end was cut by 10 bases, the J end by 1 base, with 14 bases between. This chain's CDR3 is CATRGAVSYEQYF. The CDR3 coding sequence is TGTGCCACCAGGGGAGCGGTATCCTACGAGCAGTACTTC.

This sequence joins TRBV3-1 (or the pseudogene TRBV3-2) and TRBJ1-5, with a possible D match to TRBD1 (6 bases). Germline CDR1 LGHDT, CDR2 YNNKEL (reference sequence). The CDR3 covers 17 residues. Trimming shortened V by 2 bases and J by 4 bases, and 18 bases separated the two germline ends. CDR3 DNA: TGTGCCAGCAGCCAATCTCCTTGGGGGACATATAATCAGCCCCAGCATTTT. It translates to CASSQSPWGTYNQPQHF.

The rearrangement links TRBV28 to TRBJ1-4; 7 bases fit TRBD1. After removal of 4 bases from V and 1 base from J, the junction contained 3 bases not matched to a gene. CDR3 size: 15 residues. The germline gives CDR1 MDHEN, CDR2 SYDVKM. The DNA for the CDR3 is TGTGCCAGCAGTTATGACAGGGTAACTAATGAAAAACTGTTTTTT. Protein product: CASSYDRVTNEKLFF.

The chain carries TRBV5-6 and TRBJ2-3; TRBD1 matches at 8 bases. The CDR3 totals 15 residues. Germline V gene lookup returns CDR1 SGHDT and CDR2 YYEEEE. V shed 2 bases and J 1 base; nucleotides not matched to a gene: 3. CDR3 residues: CASSFLGQGTDTQYF. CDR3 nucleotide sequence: TGTGCCAGCAGCTTTCTGGGACAGGGCACAGATACGCAGTATTTT.

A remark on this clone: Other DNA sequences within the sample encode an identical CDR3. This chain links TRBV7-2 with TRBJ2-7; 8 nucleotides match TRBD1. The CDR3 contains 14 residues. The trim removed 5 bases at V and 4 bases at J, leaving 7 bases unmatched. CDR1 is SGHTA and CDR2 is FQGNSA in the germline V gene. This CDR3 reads CASSPRQGPYEQYF. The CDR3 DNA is TGTGCCAGCAGCCCCCGACAGGGGCCTTACGAGCAGTACTTC. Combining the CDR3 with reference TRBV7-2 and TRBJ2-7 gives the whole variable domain GAGVSQSPSNKVTEKGKDVELRCDPISGHTALYWYRQSLGQGLEFLIYFQGNSAPDKSGLPSDRFSAERTGGSVSTLTIQRTQQEDSAVYLCASSPRQGPYEQYFGPGTRLTVT.

DNA of the CDR3: TGTGCCAGCAGTTTACTCGGGAGGCCCACCGGGGAGCTGTTTTTT. Its translation: CASSLLGRPTGELFF. This sequence joins TRBV11-2 and TRBJ2-2; 7 bases align to TRBD2. After removal of 6 bases from V and 4 bases from J, the junction contained 8 bases not matched to a gene. This CDR3 region has 15 residues. The germline CDR1 and CDR2 sequences are SGHAT and FQNNGV.

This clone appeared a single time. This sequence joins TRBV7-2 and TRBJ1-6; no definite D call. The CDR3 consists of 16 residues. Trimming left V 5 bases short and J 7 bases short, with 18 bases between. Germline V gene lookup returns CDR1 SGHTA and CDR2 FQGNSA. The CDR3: CASSETRASGNSPLHF. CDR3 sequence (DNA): TGTGCCAGCAGCGAAACTCGGGCCTCGGGAAATTCACCCCTCCACTTT. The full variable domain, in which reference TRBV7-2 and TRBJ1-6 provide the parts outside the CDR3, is GAGVSQSPSNKVTEKGKDVELRCDPISGHTALYWYRQSLGQGLEFLIYFQGNSAPDKSGLPSDRFSAERTGGSVSTLTIQRTQQEDSAVYLCASSETRASGNSPLHFGNGTRLTVT.

The CDR3 sequence is CASSFGGKGSNQPQHF. The CDR3 DNA reads TGTGCCAGCAGTTTTGGGGGGAAGGGTAGCAATCAGCCCCAGCATTTT. The chain carries TRBV28 and TRBJ1-5; the D gene is possibly TRBD1 (5 bases). The CDR3 sequence is 16 residues long. Trimming took off 3 bases at V and 0 bases at J, with 12 bases between the two ends. Germline loops: CDR1 MDHEN, CDR2 SYDVKM.